This TCR beta chain was obtained from a study of PD-L1 blockade in urothelial cancer. Overall study context: Blood analysis was done at 3 weeks (second dose) and 6 weeks after treatment began. When blood samples were assessed, the median T cell count was some 140,000.

The investigators introduced synthetic TCR analog templates into each PCR as spikes. This table comes from immunoSEQ multiplex PCR, and its TCRdb copy is limited to in-frame clones, with some not included. The sample yields tens of thousands of clones, roughly 87% seen once. Comments on this clone: The antigen remains undetermined.

Study-level findings and limits: Blood clones associated with the tumor expanded more at 3 weeks in durable-benefit patients.

The CDR3 is made up of 16 amino acids. CDR1 and CDR2 (germline): WNHNN, SYGVQD (reference sequence). J lost 0 bases, V lost 4 bases, and 5 bases had no gene match. The sample consisted of PBMCs, taken around atezolizumab (anti-PD-L1) treatment. The TCR comes from a man between 65 and 79 years old with urothelial cancer. The rearrangement joins TRBV10-1 to TRBJ2-1; 8 nucleotides align to TRBD2. The chain's CDR3 is CASSGGSGNSYNEQFF. The CDR3 DNA reads TGCGCCAGCAGTGGGGGTAGCGGGAACTCCTACAATGAGCAGTTCTTC.